These T cell receptor beta chains were read from a single sample in a study of Graves' ophthalmopathy and Graves' hyperthyroidism. Each CDR3 protein gets one entry after TCRdb re-called the multiplex PCR reads with MiXCR. Here the sample spans hundreds of thousands of distinct CDR3 sequences, 21% being singletons. The sample consisted of peripheral blood. These receptors came from a woman aged 18-29 years with stable Graves' hyperthyroidism. The CDR3 runs from the conserved cysteine through the conserved F or W. A D gene is named only where the DNA matches it firmly. Size is omitted from some rows. Given values are once, few, many or a class for expanded clones.

size,D,J,V,DNA,CDR3
NA,TRBD1,TRBJ2-4,TRBV28,TGTGCCAGCAGTTCGGGACAGAATTTAGCCAAAAACATTCAGTACTTC,CASSSGQNLAKNIQYF
many,NA,TRBJ1-1,TRBV10-2,TGCGCCAGCAAGACCGCGAACGCTGAAGCTTTCTTT,CASKTANAEAFF
NA,NA,TRBJ2-7,TRBV20-1,TGCAGTGCTAGGGGTCGGGAAACCTACGAGCAGTACTTC,CSARGRETYEQYF
many,NA,TRBJ2-5,TRBV13,TGTGCCAGCAGCTTAGGTGGGCGCCCGGGGCTTCAAGAGACCCAGTACTTC,CASSLGGRPGLQETQYF
NA,TRBD1,TRBJ1-1,TRBV4-1,TGCGCCAGCAGCCAATTACACAGGGGGACTGAAGCTTTCTTT,CASSQLHRGTEAFF
NA,NA,TRBJ1-1,TRBV6-1,TGTGCCAGCAGTGAATCCCGAACTGAAGCTTTCTTT,CASSESRTEAFF
many,TRBD1,TRBJ1-5,TRBV6-5,TGTGCCAGCAGTTACTCAGCGACAGGGGCTGCTCAGCCCCAGCATTTT,CASSYSATGAAQPQHF
many,NA,TRBJ1-2,TRBV6-1,TGTGCCAGCAGTGCCGGACAGCGCTACACCTTC,CASSAGQRYTF
many,TRBD2,TRBJ2-7,TRBV7-2,TGTGCCAGCAGCTTAGGGACTAGCGGGGCAGAGCAGTACTTC,CASSLGTSGAEQYF
many,TRBD1,TRBJ1-5,TRBV29-1,TGCAGCGTTTCCGGGACAGGGAGCCCCCATCAGCCCCAGCATTTT,CSVSGTGSPHQPQHF
NA,NA,TRBJ2-5,TRBV12-3/TRBV12-4,TGTGCCAGCAGTTTACTTGGCTGGGAGACCCAGTACTTC,CASSLLGWETQYF
few,TRBD1,TRBJ1-1,TRBV6-5,TGTGCCAGCAGTTACCGGGACAGAGTCAACGAAGAAGCTTTCTTT,CASSYRDRVNEEAFF
NA,NA,TRBJ2-5,TRBV14,TGTGCCAGCAGCCAAGAATCTGGGAGGAACCAGTACTTC,CASSQESGRNQYF
NA,TRBD2,TRBJ2-7,TRBV20-1,TGCAGTGCTCGTATGCTTGAGGGAGGGCCGTCCTACAACGAGCAGTACTTC,CSARMLEGGPSYNEQYF
many,NA,TRBJ2-2,TRBV6-5,TGTGCCAGCAGTTACTCAAGATTACGGGGCACCGGGGAGCTGTTTTTT,CASSYSRLRGTGELFF
NA,NA,TRBJ1-6,TRBV25-1,TGTGCCAGCAGGAGTTCGGTCTCACCCCTCCACTTT,CASRSSVSPLHF
many,TRBD1,TRBJ2-5,TRBV18,TGTGCCAGCTCGCCTCTTCCGGGACAGGGCAAAGAGACCCAGTACTTC,CASSPLPGQGKETQYF
NA,NA,TRBJ2-5,TRBV7-9,TGTGCCAGCAGCTACGGAGAATCCCAGTACTTC,CASSYGESQYF
few,NA,TRBJ2-2,TRBV7-8,TGTGCCAGCAGCTTTAGGCGGAAGAACACCGGGGAGCTGTTTTTT,CASSFRRKNTGELFF
many,TRBD1,TRBJ1-5,TRBV12-3/TRBV12-4,TGTGCCAGCAGTAAAGACAGGGAACGGATTACTAGCAATCAGCCCCAGCATTTT,CASSKDRERITSNQPQHF
few,NA,TRBJ2-5,TRBV18,TGTGCCAGCTCCCAATCGGGCAGTCGGGAGACCCAGTACTTC,CASSQSGSRETQYF
many,NA,TRBJ2-7,TRBV20-1,TGCAGTCCTCGAATGAGGAACTACGAGCAGTACTTC,CSPRMRNYEQYF
few,TRBD1,TRBJ2-2,TRBV29-1,TGCAGCGTTGACTCTCCGGGACAGGGGGCCGGGGAGCTGTTTTTT,CSVDSPGQGAGELFF
NA,NA,TRBJ2-5,TRBV2,TGTGCCAGCAGAGAAGCGGTGGGGGCCTCCCAGTACTTC,CASREAVGASQYF
NA,TRBD2,TRBJ2-7,TRBV6-5,TGTGCCAGCAGTTATAGCGGGACAAAAACCTACGAGCAGTACTTC,CASSYSGTKTYEQYF
many,TRBD2,TRBJ2-7,TRBV7-8,TGTGCCAGCAGCTTACGGGAGGACGAGCAGTACTTC,CASSLREDEQYF
many,NA,TRBJ1-3,TRBV15,TGTGCCACCAGCAGAGGATGGAATGGAAACACCATATATTTT,CATSRGWNGNTIYF
many,NA,TRBJ2-5,TRBV2,TGTGCCAGCAGTGGAGGGCAGTTACAAGAGACCCAGTACTTC,CASSGGQLQETQYF
many,NA,TRBJ2-2,TRBV12-3/TRBV12-4,TGTGCCAGCAGTTTATTCCGCGGGACGAACACCGGGGAGCTGTTTTTT,CASSLFRGTNTGELFF
many,NA,TRBJ2-7,TRBV11-2,TGTGCCAGCAGCTTAGGGGGAAACGCGGGGGAGCAGTACTTC,CASSLGGNAGEQYF
many,NA,TRBJ1-5,TRBV20-1,TGCAGTGCCGCTACAGGGACCAATCAGCCCCAGCATTTT,CSAATGTNQPQHF
many,TRBD2,TRBJ2-7,TRBV11-2,TGTGCCAGCTCCCCGCGGGAGGGCCTACTCCACGAGCAGTACTTC,CASSPREGLLHEQYF
many,TRBD2,TRBJ2-2,TRBV29-1,TGCAGCGTTGGGCGGGAGGACACCGGGGAGCTGTTTTTT,CSVGREDTGELFF
many,NA,TRBJ2-5,TRBV12-3/TRBV12-4,TGTGCCGGCAGTTTATTGGCAGGATTACAAGAGACCCAGTACTTC,CAGSLLAGLQETQYF
many,NA,TRBJ2-6,TRBV3-1,TGTGCCAGCAGCCAAGGAACCTCGAGCTCTGGGGCCAACGTCCTGACTTTC,CASSQGTSSSGANVLTF
NA,TRBD1,TRBJ2-2,TRBV11-2,TGTGCCAGCAGCTTAGTCGGGACAGTTGGGAGTGCCAACACCGGGGAGCTGTTTTTT,CASSLVGTVGSANTGELFF
many,TRBD2,TRBJ2-5,TRBV12-3/TRBV12-4,TGTGCCAGCAGTTACCCTAGCGGAGAGACCCAGTACTTC,CASSYPSGETQYF
many,TRBD1,TRBJ1-1,TRBV27,TGTGCCAGCAGTCCGGGACAGTTCTACACTGAAGCTTTCTTT,CASSPGQFYTEAFF
NA,NA,TRBJ1-6,TRBV6-1,TGTGCCAGCAGTCTTACAGGGACGTTTGGCATTAATTCACCCCTCCACTTT,CASSLTGTFGINSPLHF
many,TRBD1,TRBJ2-5,TRBV2,TGTGCCAGCAGGCCACAGGGGGCGAGGGAGACCCAGTACTTC,CASRPQGARETQYF
NA,TRBD2,TRBJ2-7,TRBV28,TGTGCCAGCAGACTAGCGGGAACAGACGAGCAGTACTTC,CASRLAGTDEQYF
many,TRBD1,TRBJ1-5,TRBV15,TGTGCCACCAGCACAAGGACAGGTAGCAATCAGCCCCAGCATTTT,CATSTRTGSNQPQHF
many,TRBD1,TRBJ2-6,TRBV7-8,TGTGCCAGCAGCCCCCCCCGGACAGGAACTCGCTCTGGGGCCAACGTCCTGACTTTC,CASSPPRTGTRSGANVLTF
many,TRBD1,TRBJ1-5,TRBV19,TGTGCCAGTAGTATATTCCTTGGACAGGGTCAGCCCCAGCATTTT,CASSIFLGQGQPQHF
NA,NA,TRBJ2-7,TRBV7-9,TGTGCCAGCAGCTCGGGACTCCGCCTCTACGAGCAGTACTTC,CASSSGLRLYEQYF
NA,TRBD2,TRBJ2-3,TRBV30,TGTGCCTGGAGTCCCGCGGGAGAGGCAGATACGCAGTATTTT,CAWSPAGEADTQYF
NA,NA,TRBJ2-7,TRBV19,TGTGCCAGTAGTATAAAGGGCCGGGAGACCTACGAGCAGTACTTC,CASSIKGRETYEQYF
many,TRBD1,TRBJ2-7,TRBV9,TGTGCCAGCAGCGGCCGGGACAGTCTTGATGAGCAGTACTTC,CASSGRDSLDEQYF
NA,NA,TRBJ2-2,TRBV11-2,TGTGCCAGCAGCACCGGACGATCCGGGGAGCTGTTTTTT,CASSTGRSGELFF
NA,TRBD1,TRBJ1-1,TRBV18,TGTGCCAGCTCGCCGGACAGGGAAGCTGAAGCTTTCTTT,CASSPDREAEAFF
many,NA,TRBJ2-6,TRBV10-3,TGTGCCATCAGTGTGACCTCTGGGGCCAACGTCCTGACTTTC,CAISVTSGANVLTF
many,NA,TRBJ2-4,TRBV11-2,TGTGCCAGCAGCTACAGTAGAAACATTAAGTACTTC,CASSYSRNIKYF
many,NA,TRBJ2-5,TRBV11-2,TGTGCCAGCAGCTTAGGGTCTAGAATCCAAGAGACCCAGTACTTC,CASSLGSRIQETQYF
NA,NA,TRBJ1-2,TRBV24-1,TGTGCCACCAGGGACCGACATAACTATGGCTACACCTTC,CATRDRHNYGYTF
many,NA,TRBJ1-3,TRBV3-1,TGTGCCAGCATCCCAGTGGTCAGCTCTGGAAACACCATATATTTT,CASIPVVSSGNTIYF
NA,TRBD1,TRBJ1-2,TRBV27,TGTGCCAGCAGTTTCCGACAGGGCAGCCGAAATGGCTACACCTTC,CASSFRQGSRNGYTF
NA,NA,TRBJ1-1,TRBV20-1,TGCAGTGCTAGTGCCGGGCGGAACACTGAAGCTTTCTTT,CSASAGRNTEAFF